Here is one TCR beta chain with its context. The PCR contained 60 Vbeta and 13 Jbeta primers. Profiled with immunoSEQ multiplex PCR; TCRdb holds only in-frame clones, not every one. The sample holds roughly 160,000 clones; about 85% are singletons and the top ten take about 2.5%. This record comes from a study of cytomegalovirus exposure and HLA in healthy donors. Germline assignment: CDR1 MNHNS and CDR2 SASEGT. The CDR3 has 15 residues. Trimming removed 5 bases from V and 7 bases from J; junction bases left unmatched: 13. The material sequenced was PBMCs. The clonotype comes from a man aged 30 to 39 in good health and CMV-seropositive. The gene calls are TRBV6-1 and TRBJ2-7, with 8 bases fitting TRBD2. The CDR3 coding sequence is TGTGCCAGCAGTTCCCTTAGCGGGGCTCCTGGGGAGCAGTACTTC. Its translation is CASSSLSGAPGEQYF.